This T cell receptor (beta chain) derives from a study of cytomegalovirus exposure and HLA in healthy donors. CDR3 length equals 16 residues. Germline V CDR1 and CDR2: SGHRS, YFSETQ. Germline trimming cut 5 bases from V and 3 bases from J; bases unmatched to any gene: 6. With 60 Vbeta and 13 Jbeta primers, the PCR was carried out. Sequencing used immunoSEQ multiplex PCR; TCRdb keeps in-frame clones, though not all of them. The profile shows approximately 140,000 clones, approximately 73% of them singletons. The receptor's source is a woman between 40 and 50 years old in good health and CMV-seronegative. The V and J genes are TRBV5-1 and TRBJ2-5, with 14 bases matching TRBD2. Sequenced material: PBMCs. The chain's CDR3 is CASREGGLAGEETQYF. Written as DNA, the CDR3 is TGCGCCAGCAGGGAGGGGGGACTAGCGGGAGAAGAGACCCAGTACTTC.